These 23 T cell receptor beta chains share one sample of origin, sequenced in a study of blood T cell repertoires in COVID-19. Some clones are missing from TCRdb's copy, which holds only in-frame ones; the method was immunoSEQ multiplex PCR. The sample yields around 160,000 clones, approximately 86% seen once. The sequenced sample was peripheral blood. Source of these receptors: a woman in her thirties or forties with active or convalescent COVID-19.

V is TRBV30 and J is TRBJ2-7; D gene unclear. The V gene's germline CDR1 is GTSNPN and CDR2 SVGIG (reference sequence). The CDR3 sequence is 11 residues long. The V end was cut by 3 bases, the J end by 1 base, with 4 bases between. DNA of the CDR3: TGTGCCTGGAGCAGGTCCTACGAGCAGTACTTC. It yields the protein CAWSRSYEQYF.

As to this clone: Other DNA sequences in this sample translate to the same CDR3. The chain combines TRBV2 with TRBJ2-2; TRBD1 matches at 10 bases. The CDR3 spans 15 residues. Per the germline V gene, CDR1 is SNHLY and CDR2 is FYNNEI. The V gene end was trimmed by 4 bases and the J gene end by 4 bases; junction bases not matched to a gene: 3. For the CDR3, the DNA is TGTGCCAGCAGTGGGGACAGGGGTGGCACCGGGGAGCTGTTTTTT. This translates into CASSGDRGGTGELFF.

A single count supports this clone. The V gene is TRBV5-1, the J gene TRBJ2-7; 15 bases map to TRBD2. Germline CDR1 and CDR2: SGHRS and YFSETQ. The CDR3 spans 17 residues. V was pared by 1 base and J by 2 bases, with 4 bases of the junction left unmatched. Written as DNA, the CDR3 is TGCGCCAGCAGCTTGAGGGGGACTAGCGGGAGGACCTACGAGCAGTACTTC. Encoded protein: CASSLRGTSGRTYEQYF.

The chain links TRBV30 to TRBJ1-6, with D unclear. Looked up from germline, CDR1 is GTSNPN and CDR2 is SVGIG (reference sequence). CDR3 length equals 14 residues. V gave up 1 base and J gave up 8 bases, with 12 bases separating them. CDR3 residues: CAWSAGEIYSPLHF. The CDR3 bases are TGTGCCTGGAGTGCCGGTGAAATCTATTCACCCCTCCACTTT.

The chain combines TRBV30 with TRBJ1-3, with D unresolved. In germline, CDR1 is GTSNPN, CDR2 SVGIG (reference sequence). The length of the CDR3 is 16 residues. V shed 1 base and J shed 0 bases, with 13 bases lying between them. CDR3 sequence (DNA): TGTGCCTGGAGTGCCCAGACAATTCGCTCTGGAAACACCATATATTTT. This sequence encodes CAWSAQTIRSGNTIYF.

This chain uses TRBV28 with TRBJ1-2; TRBD1 agrees at 7 bases. The trim removed 1 base at V and 8 bases at J, leaving 10 bases unmatched. Germline CDR1 reads MDHEN; CDR2 reads SYDVKM. CDR3 length equals 15 residues. CDR3 protein: CASSLLDREWEGYTF. The CDR3 nucleotides read TGTGCCAGCAGTTTATTAGACAGGGAATGGGAGGGCTACACCTTC.

The chain combines TRBV27 with TRBJ2-7, with TRBD2 as a possible D gene (6 bases). V was clipped by 4 bases and J by 5 bases, with 21 bases between them. Per the germline V gene, CDR1 is MNHEY and CDR2 is SMNVEV (reference sequence). The CDR3 covers 16 residues. The CDR3: CASSSSWGLSGNEQYF. In DNA form, the CDR3 reads TGTGCCAGCAGTTCCTCTTGGGGACTCTCGGGCAACGAGCAGTACTTC.

The count of this clone is one. CDR3 in amino acids: CASSLVDSGREGPDTQYF. The CDR3 region has the DNA TGTGCCAGCAGCTTGGTGGACTCTGGGCGGGAGGGGCCAGATACGCAGTATTTT. This rearrangement joins TRBV5-6 to TRBJ2-3, with 9 bases lining up with TRBD2. V lost 0 bases to trimming and J lost 4 bases; unmatched junction nucleotides: 12. Germline V gives CDR1 SGHDT, CDR2 YYEEEE. The CDR3 has 18 amino acids.

The CDR3 reads CASSQARQGAYEQYF. Written as DNA, the CDR3 is TGCGCCAGCAGCCAAGCCCGACAGGGGGCCTACGAGCAGTACTTC. The chain has TRBV4-3 and TRBJ2-7; 9 bases map to TRBD1. The CDR3 totals 15 residues. CDR1 and CDR2 (germline): LGHNA, YSLEER. The ends lost 1 base at V and 2 bases at J; junction bases unmatched: 3.

V is TRBV29-1 and J is TRBJ2-1; the D gene is possibly TRBD1 (6 bases). Germline CDR1 and CDR2: SQVTM and ANQGSEA. The CDR3 sequence is 13 residues long. Trimming took off 3 bases at V and 2 bases at J, with 8 bases between the two ends. As DNA, the CDR3 is TGCAGCGTTGATAGGACAGCCTACAATGAGCAGTTCTTC. Translation gives CSVDRTAYNEQFF.

The genes are TRBV5-6 and TRBJ1-2, with 9 bases aligning to TRBD1. J gave up 1 base and V 2 bases, and 6 bases lay outside the gene matches. Germline CDR1 SGHDT, CDR2 YYEEEE. The CDR3 loop spans 16 amino acids. The CDR3 DNA sequence: TGTGCCAGCAGCTTCACGGGACAGGGTTTTAACTATGGCTACACCTTC. Amino acids: CASSFTGQGFNYGYTF.

The chain carries TRBV6-5 and TRBJ1-2; maybe TRBD1 (6 bases). The CDR3 is 14 residues long. Germline V CDR1 and CDR2: MNHEY, SVGAGI. Deletions cut 2 bases from V and 7 bases from J, with 14 bases between. CDR3 nucleotides: TGTGCCAGCAGTTACCTCCAGGGGAGTAGTGGCTACACCTTC. Its protein is CASSYLQGSSGYTF.

This chain joins TRBV27 and TRBJ1-2; D not certain. V was clipped by 3 bases and J by 4 bases, with 9 bases between them. The CDR3 covers 13 residues. CDR1 is MNHEY, CDR2 SMNVEV, per germline (reference sequence). Written as DNA, the CDR3 is TGTGCCAGCAGTTTCGGGGTAGGCTATGGCTACACCTTC. Translated, it gives CASSFGVGYGYTF.

This chain uses TRBV6-5 with TRBJ1-1; D is unclear. V lost 2 bases and J lost 4, with 11 bases in between. CDR1 MNHEY and CDR2 SVGAGI come from the germline V gene. CDR3 length: 14 amino acids. In DNA form, the CDR3 reads TGTGCCAGCAGTTACCGGAGGAGGGCCACTGAAGCTTTCTTT. Translating it yields CASSYRRRATEAFF.

V and J are TRBV30 and TRBJ2-2; tentatively, D is TRBD2 (6 bases). The germline V gene encodes CDR1 GTSNPN and CDR2 SVGIG (reference sequence). Trimming removed 3 bases from V and 4 bases from J, with 12 bases in between. The CDR3 covers 14 residues. The CDR3 sequence: CAWRPGGSTGELFF. CDR3 in DNA: TGTGCCTGGAGACCAGGAGGGAGCACCGGGGAGCTGTTTTTT.

The chain uses TRBV3-1 (or the pseudogene TRBV3-2) and TRBJ2-5, with 11 bases identical to TRBD2. CDR3 length equals 16 residues. Germline CDR1 and CDR2: LGHDT and YNNKEL (reference sequence). After removal of 4 bases from V and 3 bases from J, the junction contained 7 bases not matched to a gene. DNA for the CDR3: TGTGCCAGCAGCCCACTTCTACTAGCGGGAGAAGAGACCCAGTACTTC. Its translation is CASSPLLLAGEETQYF.

The chain uses TRBV4-1 and TRBJ2-7; 10 bases align to TRBD1. V was clipped by 1 base and J by 4 bases; unmatched bases: 10. This CDR3 region has 17 residues. Germline V CDR1 and CDR2: MGHRA, YSYEKL. Here the CDR3 DNA reads TGCGCCAGCAGCCAAGTCCCGGGACAGGGGCGTGTTTACGAGCAGTACTTC. Residues: CASSQVPGQGRVYEQYF.

The gene calls are TRBV27 and TRBJ1-5; D is ambiguous. CDR3 size: 14 residues. Trimming left V 3 bases short and J 2 bases short, with 8 bases between. Germline-derived CDR1 and CDR2 are MNHEY and SMNVEV (reference sequence). The CDR3 coding sequence is TGTGCCAGCAGTTTCCGGGGTGGCAATCAGCCCCAGCATTTT. Translation gives CASSFRGGNQPQHF.

The V gene is TRBV28, the J gene TRBJ1-2, with 7 bases aligning to TRBD1. CDR1 and CDR2 (germline): MDHEN, SYDVKM. CDR3 length equals 23 residues. J was trimmed by 2 bases and V by 7 bases; bases with no gene match: 34. Here the CDR3 reads CASTVRGFGWSRGSGLGNYGYTF. The CDR3 DNA follows: TGTGCCAGCACAGTTCGGGGATTTGGATGGAGCAGGGGGTCTGGCCTGGGGAACTATGGCTACACCTTC.

V gene TRBV6-5 combines with J gene TRBJ1-1; D is uncertain. The CDR3 totals 14 residues. V was trimmed by 3 bases and J by 4 bases, leaving 12 bases between them. Germline V gene lookup returns CDR1 MNHEY and CDR2 SVGAGI. The CDR3 bases are TGTGCCAGCAGTTATGCCAGGTGGGCCACTGAAGCTTTCTTT. Translating gives CASSYARWATEAFF.

This chain connects TRBV5-6 to TRBJ2-7; 7 positions agree with TRBD2. The CDR3 is 15 amino acids. V lost 4 bases, J lost 2 bases, and 9 bases stayed unmatched. From germline, CDR1 is SGHDT and CDR2 YYEEEE. The CDR3 region is CASSPPRGVPYEQYF. The CDR3 DNA reads as TGTGCCAGCAGCCCCCCCCGGGGGGTTCCCTACGAGCAGTACTTC.

The chain's CDR3 is CASSSLWTEVRSDEKLFF. For the CDR3, the DNA is TGTGCCAGCAGCTCTTTATGGACGGAGGTCCGATCGGATGAAAAACTGTTTTTT. The chain uses TRBV21-1 and TRBJ1-4. TRBV21-1 is shown as a pseudogene. The CDR3 sequence is 18 residues long.

The chain employs TRBV18 and TRBJ1-2, with no clear D. The CDR3 consists of 15 residues. Trimming took 3 bases from V and 4 from J, leaving 15 bases between them. CDR1 and CDR2 from the germline V gene are KGHSH and LQKENI. As DNA, the CDR3 is TGTGCCAGCTCACCTGGCCCCCTCGGGAGCTATGGCTACACCTTC. This codes for CASSPGPLGSYGYTF.